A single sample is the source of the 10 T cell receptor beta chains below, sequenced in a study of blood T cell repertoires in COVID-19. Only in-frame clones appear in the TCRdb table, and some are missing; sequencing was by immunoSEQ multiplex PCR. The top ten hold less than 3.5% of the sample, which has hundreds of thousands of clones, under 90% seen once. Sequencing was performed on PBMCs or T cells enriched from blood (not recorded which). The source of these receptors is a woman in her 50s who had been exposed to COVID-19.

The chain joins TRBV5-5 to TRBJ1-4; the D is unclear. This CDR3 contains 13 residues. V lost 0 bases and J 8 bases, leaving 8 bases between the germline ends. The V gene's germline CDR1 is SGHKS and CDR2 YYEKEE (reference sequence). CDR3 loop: CASSLGGREKLFF. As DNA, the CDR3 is TGTGCCAGCAGCTTGGGAGGGAGGGAAAAACTGTTTTTT. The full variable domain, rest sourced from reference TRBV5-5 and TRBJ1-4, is DAGVTQSPTHLIKTRGQQVTLRCSPISGHKSVSWYQQVLGQGPQFIFQYYEKEERGRGNFPDRFSARQFPNYSSELNVNALLLGDSALYLCASSLGGREKLFFGSGTQLSVL.

The CDR3 nucleotides read TGTGCCAGCAGCCCGAGAGACAGGGGTACGGCTGGCTACACCTTC. Translating gives CASSPRDRGTAGYTF. The V gene is TRBV7-8, the J gene TRBJ1-2, with TRBD1 identical over 8 bases. Germline V gene sequence: CDR1 SGHVS, CDR2 FQNEAQ. The CDR3 loop spans 15 amino acids. V lost 5 bases, J lost 7 bases, and 12 bases stayed unmatched.

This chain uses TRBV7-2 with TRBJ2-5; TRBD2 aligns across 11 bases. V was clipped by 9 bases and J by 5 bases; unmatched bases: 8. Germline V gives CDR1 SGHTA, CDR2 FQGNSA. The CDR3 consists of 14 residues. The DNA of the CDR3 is TGTGCCAGTAGCGGGGGGGCCTCGGAGGAGACCCAGTACTTC. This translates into CASSGGASEETQYF.

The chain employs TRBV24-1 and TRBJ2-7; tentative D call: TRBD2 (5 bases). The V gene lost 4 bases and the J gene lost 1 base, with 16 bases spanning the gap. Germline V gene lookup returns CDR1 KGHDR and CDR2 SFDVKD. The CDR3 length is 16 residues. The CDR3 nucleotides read TGTGCCACCAGTGACACGGACCAACGAGGGTCCTACGAGCAGTACTTC. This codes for CATSDTDQRGSYEQYF.

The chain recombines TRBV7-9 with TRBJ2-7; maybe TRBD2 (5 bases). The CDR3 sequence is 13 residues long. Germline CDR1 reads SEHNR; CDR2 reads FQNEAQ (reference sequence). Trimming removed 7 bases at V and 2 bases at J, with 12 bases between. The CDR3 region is CASTRGPAYEQYF. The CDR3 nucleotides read TGTGCCAGCACACGCGGGCCAGCCTACGAGCAGTACTTC. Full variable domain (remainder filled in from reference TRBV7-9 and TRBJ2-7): DTGVSQNPRHKITKRGQNVTFRCDPISEHNRLYWYRQTLGQGPEFLTYFQNEAQLEKSRLLSDRFSAERPKGSFSTLEIQRTEQGDSAMYLCASTRGPAYEQYFGPGTRLTVT.

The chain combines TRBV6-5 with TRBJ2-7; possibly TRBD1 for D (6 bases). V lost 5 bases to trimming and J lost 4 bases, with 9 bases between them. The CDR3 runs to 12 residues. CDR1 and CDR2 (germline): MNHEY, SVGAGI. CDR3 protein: CASSRDIYEQYF. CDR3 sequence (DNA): TGTGCCAGCAGTCGGGACATATACGAGCAGTACTTC.

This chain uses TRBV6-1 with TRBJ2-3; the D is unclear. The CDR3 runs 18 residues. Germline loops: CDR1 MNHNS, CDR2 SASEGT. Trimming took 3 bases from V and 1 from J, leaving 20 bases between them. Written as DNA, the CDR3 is TGTGCCAGCAGTGACCCTCTGGTTCGCCAGGTTCGCACAGATACGCAGTATTTT. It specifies CASSDPLVRQVRTDTQYF.

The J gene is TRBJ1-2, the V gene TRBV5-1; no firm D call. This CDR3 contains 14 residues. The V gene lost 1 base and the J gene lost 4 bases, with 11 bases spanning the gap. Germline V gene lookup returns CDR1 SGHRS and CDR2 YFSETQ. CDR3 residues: CASSLSRGGYGYTF. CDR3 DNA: TGCGCCAGCAGCTTGTCCCGGGGTGGCTATGGCTACACCTTC.

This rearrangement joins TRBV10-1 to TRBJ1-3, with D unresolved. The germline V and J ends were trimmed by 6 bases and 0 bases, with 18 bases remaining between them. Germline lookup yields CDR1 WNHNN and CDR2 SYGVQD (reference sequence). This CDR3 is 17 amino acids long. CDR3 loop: CASRAWTQLLSGNTIYF. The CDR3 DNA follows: TGCGCCAGCAGGGCCTGGACTCAGTTACTCTCTGGAAACACCATATATTTT.

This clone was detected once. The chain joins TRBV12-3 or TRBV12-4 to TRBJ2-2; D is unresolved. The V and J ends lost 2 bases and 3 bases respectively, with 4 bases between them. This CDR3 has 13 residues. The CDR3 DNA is TGTGCCAGCAGTTTACGGTACACCGGGGAGCTGTTTTTT. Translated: CASSLRYTGELFF.